These T cell receptor beta chains were read from a single sample in a study of blood T cell repertoires in COVID-19. Sequencing used immunoSEQ multiplex PCR; TCRdb keeps in-frame clones, though not all of them. The data hold around 160,000 clones, with more than 75% observed a single time. Sequenced input: PBMCs or T cells enriched from blood (not recorded which). The receptors were gathered from a woman aged 25 to 45 with acute COVID-19. Each CDR3 is given with its conserved first and last residue. Fields, in order: D gene, V gene, clone size, J gene, CDR3 protein, CDR3 DNA. The D gene is left open where the match is weak. Clone size is stated in some rows and not others, as once, few, many or a class when expanded.

TRBD1	TRBV28	NA	TRBJ2-7	CASTIPGQYEQYF	TGTGCCAGCACCATCCCGGGACAGTACGAGCAGTACTTC
NA	TRBV5-8	NA	TRBJ2-7	CASSPTGSYEQYF	TGTGCCAGCAGTCCAACAGGGAGCTACGAGCAGTACTTC
NA	TRBV30	once	TRBJ1-1	CAWSVLIPDTEAFF	TGTGCCTGGAGTGTACTAATCCCAGACACTGAAGCTTTCTTT
TRBD2	TRBV3-1/TRBV3-2	NA	TRBJ2-7	CASSQERWVAGTYEQYF	TGTGCCAGCAGCCAAGAACGGTGGGTAGCGGGAACCTACGAGCAGTACTTC
NA	TRBV7-9	few	TRBJ2-3	CASSSGQGGDTQYF	TGTGCCAGCAGTTCAGGACAGGGAGGGGATACGCAGTATTTT
NA	TRBV2	NA	TRBJ1-2	CASSEGREDHPFYGYTF	TGTGCCAGCAGTGAAGGGAGGGAGGACCACCCTTTCTATGGCTACACCTTC
TRBD1	TRBV5-1	NA	TRBJ2-5	CASSPGTGAGETQYF	TGCGCCAGCAGCCCCGGGACAGGGGCGGGCGAGACCCAGTACTTC
TRBD2	TRBV30	NA	TRBJ2-3	CAWTSGSTDTQYF	TGTGCCTGGACTAGCGGGAGCACAGATACGCAGTATTTT
NA	TRBV2	NA	TRBJ1-1	CASSESGTKRAFF	TGTGCCAGCAGTGAATCCGGTACGAAGAGAGCTTTCTTT
TRBD2	TRBV5-6	NA	TRBJ2-1	CASSFQTSGSWNEQFF	TGTGCCAGCAGCTTTCAAACTAGCGGGAGTTGGAATGAGCAGTTCTTC
TRBD1	TRBV6-5	NA	TRBJ1-1	CASSRDRVGTEAFF	TGTGCCAGCAGCCGGGACAGGGTAGGGACTGAAGCTTTCTTT
TRBD1	TRBV27	NA	TRBJ1-6	CASSSPGQHNSPLHF	TGTGCCAGCAGTTCACCGGGACAGCATAATTCACCCCTCCACTTT
TRBD2	TRBV9	NA	TRBJ2-1	CASSVFSGSSYNEQFF	TGTGCCAGCAGCGTATTCAGCGGGAGCTCCTACAATGAGCAGTTCTTC
TRBD1	TRBV5-1	NA	TRBJ1-4	CASSPGTGNYVTNEKLFF	TGCGCCAGCAGCCCGGGGACAGGGAATTATGTAACTAATGAAAAACTGTTTTTT
NA	TRBV5-8	NA	TRBJ1-5	CASSLEMTGNQPQHF	TGTGCCAGCAGCCTGGAGATGACAGGTAATCAGCCCCAGCATTTT
NA	TRBV4-2	NA	TRBJ2-7	CASSQDMGSHLYEQYF	TGTGCCAGCAGCCAAGATATGGGTAGCCACCTGTACGAGCAGTACTTC
TRBD1	TRBV5-1	NA	TRBJ2-2	CASSGTGQGTGELFF	TGCGCCAGCAGCGGGACGGGACAGGGTACCGGGGAGCTGTTTTTT
NA	TRBV9	NA	TRBJ2-7	CASSVDGSWYEQYF	TGTGCCAGCAGCGTAGACGGGAGTTGGTACGAGCAGTACTTC
NA	TRBV4-2	NA	TRBJ1-2	CASSQDGSTDDPTGSYTF	TGTGCCAGCAGCCAGGATGGTTCCACCGATGATCCCACAGGGAGCTACACCTTC
NA	TRBV28	NA	TRBJ1-2	CASSSTGYGYTF	TGTGCCAGCAGTTCGACGGGGTATGGCTACACCTTC
NA	TRBV28	NA	TRBJ2-7	CASSLYSSYEQYF	TGTGCCAGCAGTTTATATTCCAGTTACGAGCAGTACTTC
NA	TRBV3-1/TRBV3-2	NA	TRBJ1-5	CASSQDTGNSNQPQHF	TGTGCCAGCAGCCAAGATACAGGGAATAGCAATCAGCCCCAGCATTTT
NA	TRBV28	NA	TRBJ2-7	CASSLPGTNYEQYF	TGTGCCAGCAGTCTTCCGGGAACTAACTACGAGCAGTACTTC
NA	TRBV6-5	NA	TRBJ1-6	CASSQGYSPLHF	TGTGCCAGCAGCCAGGGGTATTCACCCCTCCACTTT
TRBD2	TRBV6-2/TRBV6-3	NA	TRBJ2-1	CASSPSWSGRALYNEQFF	TGTGCCAGCAGCCCCTCGTGGAGCGGGAGGGCCTTATACAATGAGCAGTTCTTC
NA	TRBV7-9	NA	TRBJ2-1	CASSSRARSDNEQFF	TGTGCCAGCAGCTCGAGGGCTAGGTCGGATAATGAGCAGTTCTTC
NA	TRBV11-2	NA	TRBJ1-1	CASSLVSATEEAFF	TGTGCCAGCAGCTTAGTTTCCGCTACAGAAGAAGCTTTCTTT
TRBD1	TRBV28	NA	TRBJ1-4	CASSLATGGGEKLFF	TGTGCCAGCAGTTTAGCAACAGGGGGCGGAGAAAAACTGTTTTTT
NA	TRBV7-9	NA	TRBJ2-6	CASSSEVPISSGANVLTF	TGTGCCAGCAGTTCCGAGGTGCCGATCAGCTCTGGGGCCAACGTCCTGACTTTC
NA	TRBV19	NA	TRBJ1-4	CASSQGRVEKLFF	TGTGCCAGTAGCCAAGGGAGGGTAGAAAAACTGTTTTTT
NA	TRBV27	NA	TRBJ2-3	CASSFSASTDTQYF	TGTGCCAGCAGTTTTAGCGCGAGCACAGATACGCAGTATTTT
NA	TRBV14	NA	TRBJ1-6	CASSQGPSVRSPLHF	TGTGCCAGCAGCCAAGGCCCTTCGGTACGGTCACCCCTCCACTTT
TRBD2	TRBV28	few	TRBJ2-3	CASSHHPGTSGLDTQYF	TGTGCCAGCAGTCATCACCCCGGGACTAGCGGGCTGGATACGCAGTATTTT
NA	TRBV9	NA	TRBJ2-1	CASSVWAPTYGSYNEQFF	TGTGCCAGCAGCGTATGGGCACCAACATACGGCTCCTACAATGAGCAGTTCTTC
NA	TRBV4-1	NA	TRBJ1-2	CASSQEAGVGGYTF	TGCGCCAGCAGCCAAGAAGCGGGGGTTGGGGGCTACACCTTC
NA	TRBV20-1	NA	TRBJ1-1	CSASKPNTEAFF	TGCAGTGCTAGTAAGCCCAACACTGAAGCTTTCTTT
TRBD1	TRBV3-1/TRBV3-2	NA	TRBJ2-7	CASSQDLPDRGDYEQYF	TGTGCCAGCAGCCAAGATTTGCCGGACAGGGGTGACTACGAGCAGTACTTC
NA	TRBV29-1	few	TRBJ2-2	CSVEFVASTNTGELFF	TGCAGCGTTGAATTTGTGGCTAGTACGAACACCGGGGAGCTGTTTTTT
NA	TRBV5-1	NA	TRBJ1-1	CASSPGGPNTEAFF	TGCGCCAGCAGCCCCGGGGGGCCGAACACTGAAGCTTTCTTT
NA	TRBV5-1	NA	TRBJ1-1	CASSLGGSSRDTEAFF	TGCGCCAGCAGCTTGGGAGGGTCGAGTCGGGACACTGAAGCTTTCTTT
TRBD2	TRBV4-3	NA	TRBJ2-3	CASSQELAGASGWGDTQYF	TGCGCCAGCAGCCAAGAACTAGCGGGAGCGTCTGGGTGGGGAGATACGCAGTATTTT
NA	TRBV7-2	NA	TRBJ2-7	CASSLSRADYEQYF	TGTGCCAGCAGCTTATCGCGCGCCGACTACGAGCAGTACTTC
TRBD1	TRBV19	NA	TRBJ2-1	CASSSRDSFDEQFF	TGTGCCAGTAGTTCCCGGGACAGCTTCGATGAGCAGTTCTTC
TRBD1	TRBV7-9	NA	TRBJ1-2	CASSFGTAAGYTF	TGTGCCAGCAGCTTCGGGACAGCCGCGGGCTACACCTTC
TRBD2	TRBV7-3	NA	TRBJ2-7	CASSSGLAGDEQYF	TGTGCCAGCAGCTCGGGACTAGCGGGAGACGAGCAGTACTTC
TRBD1	TRBV7-9	NA	TRBJ2-7	CASSLTGGSSYEQYF	TGTGCCAGCAGCCTGACAGGGGGAAGCTCCTACGAGCAGTACTTC
NA	TRBV12-3/TRBV12-4	once	TRBJ2-4	CASSLRGFIQYF	TGTGCCAGCAGTTTAAGGGGTTTCATTCAGTACTTC
TRBD2	TRBV6-2/TRBV6-3	NA	TRBJ2-3	CASSLRTSGRATTDTQYF	TGTGCCAGCAGCCTACGGACTAGCGGGAGGGCCACCACAGATACGCAGTATTTT
NA	TRBV5-4	NA	TRBJ1-2	CASSANRQEVDGYTF	TGTGCCAGCAGCGCCAACCGACAAGAAGTGGATGGCTACACCTTC
TRBD1	TRBV28	NA	TRBJ2-3	CASRLQGVRTDTQYF	TGTGCCAGCAGGTTACAGGGGGTTAGGACAGATACGCAGTATTTT
TRBD1	TRBV19	NA	TRBJ1-5	CASSPGQGYSNQPQHF	TGTGCCAGTAGTCCGGGACAGGGGTATAGCAATCAGCCCCAGCATTTT
NA	TRBV3-1/TRBV3-2	NA	TRBJ1-3	CASSQGLRTAEYSGNTIYF	TGTGCCAGCAGCCAAGGCCTCAGGACAGCCGAATACTCTGGAAACACCATATATTTT
NA	TRBV7-9	NA	TRBJ1-4	CASSFRGQKLFF	TGTGCCAGCAGCTTCCGCGGTCAAAAACTGTTTTTT
NA	TRBV28	NA	TRBJ2-1	CASIQGAGDNEQFF	TGTGCCAGCATCCAGGGGGCGGGGGACAATGAGCAGTTCTTC
NA	TRBV7-6	NA	TRBJ1-5	CASSSYSQPQHF	TGTGCCAGCAGCTCGTATTCTCAGCCCCAGCATTTT
NA	TRBV4-3	NA	TRBJ1-1	CASSQETVNTEAFF	TGCGCCAGCAGCCAAGAGACAGTGAACACTGAAGCTTTCTTT
TRBD1	TRBV9	few	TRBJ1-4	CASSPRQGDGEKLFF	TGTGCCAGCAGCCCCCGACAGGGCGACGGGGAAAAACTGTTTTTT
NA	TRBV29-1	NA	TRBJ2-3	CSVELGLGSTDTQYF	TGCAGCGTTGAACTGGGACTTGGAAGCACAGATACGCAGTATTTT
NA	TRBV2	NA	TRBJ2-2	CASGRGTGELFF	TGTGCCAGCGGCCGCGGGACCGGGGAGCTGTTTTTT